The 27 T cell receptor beta chains in this list originate from one sample, sequenced in a study of blood T cell repertoires in COVID-19. The method was immunoSEQ multiplex PCR; TCRdb's version includes in-frame clones alone and lacks a portion of them. The table records approximately 77,000 clones, approximately 80% of them present only once. The sample taken for sequencing was peripheral blood. The source of these receptors is a woman aged 70-85 years with acute or convalescent COVID-19.

CDR3 nucleotides: TGTGCCAGCAGCCAACGCGGGGGCTATGGCTACACCTTC. Translating gives CASSQRGGYGYTF. The rearrangement uses TRBV4-2 and TRBJ1-2; D is perhaps TRBD1 (5 bases). This CDR3 is built from 13 residues. Trimming removed 2 bases from V and 4 bases from J, with 8 bases in between. CDR1 LGHNA and CDR2 YNFKEQ come from the germline V gene.

The rearrangement joins TRBV7-6 to TRBJ2-5, with TRBD1 matching over 7 bases. Germline CDR1 is SGHVS and CDR2 is FNYEAQ. The CDR3 is 14 residues long. With V trimmed by 5 bases and J by 5 bases, 8 bases remained unmatched. The CDR3 reads CASSPRQGGETQYF. CDR3 DNA: TGTGCCAGCAGCCCAAGACAGGGTGGGGAGACCCAGTACTTC.

In its sample, this clone was seen once. For the CDR3, the DNA is TGTGCCAGCAGTGCACAGGGGAACTATAATTCACCCCTCCACTTT. Translated, it gives CASSAQGNYNSPLHF. This chain joins TRBV25-1 and TRBJ1-6; 7 bases match TRBD1. The CDR3 is made up of 15 amino acids. V lost 4 bases and J lost 3; bases outside the gene matches: 3. Per the germline V gene, CDR1 is MGHDK and CDR2 is SYGVNS.

This clone was picked up one time. The chain carries TRBV5-4 and TRBJ2-5; 9 bases match TRBD1. This CDR3 spans 15 amino acids. Per germline, CDR1 SGHNT and CDR2 YYREEE (reference sequence). J lost 1 base, V lost 0 bases, and 1 base had no gene match. CDR3 bases: TGTGCCAGCAGCTTGGTGGGACAGGGCCAAGAGACCCAGTACTTC. It codes for CASSLVGQGQETQYF.

CDR3 loop: CASSHWTGGNQPQHF. CDR3 bases: TGCGCCAGCAGCCATTGGACAGGGGGCAATCAGCCCCAGCATTTT. The V call is TRBV4-1, the J call TRBJ1-5, with 9 bases identical to TRBD1. The J segment lost 2 bases and the V segment lost 3 bases, leaving 2 bases of the junction unmatched. The V gene's germline CDR1 is MGHRA and CDR2 YSYEKL. This CDR3 spans 15 amino acids.

The rearrangement links TRBV11-3 to TRBJ1-1, with 9 bases lining up with TRBD1. V was pared by 1 base and J by 5 bases, with 11 bases of the junction left unmatched. CDR1 is SGHNT and CDR2 is YENEEA in the germline V gene. CDR3 size: 17 residues. The CDR3 bases are TGTGCCAGCAGCTTAGTCTTTACAGGGGGCGCGCGGACTGAAGCTTTCTTT. It codes for CASSLVFTGGARTEAFF.

The chain is built from TRBV2 and TRBJ2-5, with a possible D match to TRBD1 (6 bases). The CDR3 is 15 residues long. Between the trimmed V and J ends, which lost 4 bases and 1 base, there was a span of 13 bases. Looked up from germline, CDR1 is SNHLY and CDR2 is FYNNEI. CDR3 amino acids: CASSGWAGVQETQYF. The CDR3 coding sequence is TGTGCCAGCAGTGGATGGGCAGGGGTCCAAGAGACCCAGTACTTC.

The rearrangement joins TRBV9 to TRBJ2-1, with 7 bases that match TRBD1. The CDR3 is made up of 18 amino acids. Unmatched junction bases numbered 20, after V lost 4 bases and J lost 7 bases. The germline V gene has CDR1 SGDLS and CDR2 YYNGEE. The CDR3 DNA follows: TGTGCCAGCAGCTTCAGAGGTGTGAACAGGGGCTTGAGAAATGAGCAGTTCTTC. Protein: CASSFRGVNRGLRNEQFF.

V and J are TRBV6-5 and TRBJ2-5; maybe TRBD2 (6 bases). The germline V and J ends were trimmed by 8 bases and 5 bases, with 18 bases remaining between them. The germline V gene has CDR1 MNHEY and CDR2 SVGAGI. The CDR3 has 14 amino acids. The CDR3 spells CASWRDSLGETQYF. The CDR3 DNA sequence: TGTGCCAGCTGGAGGGACTCCCTCGGGGAGACCCAGTACTTC.

The chain links TRBV29-1 to TRBJ1-1; 7 positions agree with TRBD1. This CDR3 is 14 amino acids long. The V and J ends lost 4 bases and 4 bases, in that order; junction bases with no gene match: 9. Germline CDR1 and CDR2: SQVTM and ANQGSEA. The CDR3 sequence: CSVVGPTGPTEAFF. CDR3 coding DNA: TGCAGCGTTGTGGGTCCGACAGGGCCCACTGAAGCTTTCTTT.

This chain uses TRBV29-1 with TRBJ1-3; perhaps TRBD1 as D (6 bases). Trimming took 7 bases from V and 2 from J, leaving 12 bases between them. Germline V gene data show CDR1 as SQVTM and CDR2 as ANQGSEA. The CDR3 contains 13 residues. CDR3 in DNA: TGCAGCGCCGAGACAGGTACTGGAAACACCATATATTTT. Translated: CSAETGTGNTIYF.

The rearrangement uses TRBV6-5 and TRBJ1-1; D gene unclear. CDR3 size: 16 residues. V was trimmed by 0 bases and J by 0 bases, leaving 11 bases between them. Germline CDR1 MNHEY, CDR2 SVGAGI. The CDR3 DNA follows: TGTGCCAGCAGTTACTCGATAGACACCTTGAACACTGAAGCTTTCTTT. Its translation is CASSYSIDTLNTEAFF.

This chain uses TRBV29-1 with TRBJ1-4; D unclear. The CDR3 totals 11 residues. CDR1 SQVTM and CDR2 ANQGSEA come from the germline V gene. With 6 bases removed from V and 4 bases from J, the gap between germline ends came to 6 bases. CDR3 sequence (DNA): TGCAGCGTGAGGGATAATGAAAAACTGTTTTTT. The encoded protein is CSVRDNEKLFF.

About this clone itself: One end of the junction varies from germline; a read error may be responsible. The gene calls are TRBV6-5 and TRBJ1-6; a possible D gene is TRBD1 (5 bases). This CDR3 is built from 11 residues. CDR1 is MNHEY and CDR2 is SVGAGI in the germline V gene. The CDR3 nucleotides are TGTGCCAGTGGGGACTTCCTAAAAATCGGATTT. Translation: CASGDFLKIGF.

The rearrangement joins TRBV9 to TRBJ1-1; 8 bases line up with TRBD1. CDR3 length: 18 residues. V gave up 3 bases and J gave up 3 bases; unmatched junction bases: 16. Germline V CDR1 and CDR2: SGDLS, YYNGEE. The chain's CDR3 is CASSGRPGQAYRDTEAFF. CDR3 in DNA: TGTGCCAGCAGCGGTCGACCGGGACAGGCCTACCGGGACACTGAAGCTTTCTTT.

This clone was seen more than once but under ten times. The rearrangement links TRBV4-2 to TRBJ2-7; 9 nucleotides match TRBD2. There are 16 residues in the CDR3. J lost 4 bases, V lost 0 bases, and 7 bases had no gene match. The germline V gene has CDR1 LGHNA and CDR2 YNFKEQ. The CDR3 nucleotides read TGTGCCAGCAGCCAAGACCGCGGGGGGGCCCGGTACGAGCAGTACTTC. Protein product: CASSQDRGGARYEQYF.

The chain employs TRBV4-1 and TRBJ1-2; maybe TRBD1 (5 bases). The CDR3 is 14 amino acids. CDR1 and CDR2 from the germline V gene are MGHRA and YSYEKL. V was pared by 4 bases and J by 4 bases, with 13 bases between. For the CDR3, the DNA is TGCGCCAGCAGCCGAATAGGGGCAGGCTATGGCTACACCTTC. Residues: CASSRIGAGYGYTF.

The chain employs TRBV29-1 and TRBJ1-2, with D perhaps matching TRBD1 (6 bases). CDR1 SQVTM and CDR2 ANQGSEA come from the germline V gene. The CDR3 loop spans 12 amino acids. V dropped 6 bases and J dropped 8 bases, with 16 bases sitting between them. This chain's CDR3 is CSVVRDTGGYTF. In DNA, the CDR3 is TGCAGCGTCGTACGGGACACAGGAGGCTACACCTTC.

A few counts support this clone. The chain carries TRBV7-9 and TRBJ2-2; 7 bases line up with TRBD2. The J segment lost 8 bases and the V segment lost 1 base, leaving 4 bases of the junction unmatched. This CDR3 is 14 amino acids long. Germline values: CDR1 SEHNR, CDR2 FQNEAQ (reference sequence). Written as DNA, the CDR3 is TGTGCCAGCAGCTTAGTAGCGGGTGGAGGGGAGCTGTTTTTT. It is translated as CASSLVAGGGELFF.

The chain employs TRBV5-5 and TRBJ1-1; D not resolved. CDR3 length: 13 amino acids. From germline, CDR1 is SGHKS and CDR2 YYEKEE (reference sequence). V shed 5 bases and J shed 4 bases, with 12 bases lying between them. CDR3 sequence reads: CASSSVTPTEAFF. CDR3 coding DNA: TGTGCCAGCAGTAGCGTCACGCCCACTGAAGCTTTCTTT.

This chain uses TRBV29-1 with TRBJ2-5, with D maybe TRBD2 (6 bases). The CDR3 covers 14 residues. The V gene lost 6 bases and the J gene lost 0 bases, with 14 bases spanning the gap. Germline CDR1 SQVTM, CDR2 ANQGSEA. For the CDR3, the DNA is TGCAGCGTCCTACTTTGGGACTACCAAGAGACCCAGTACTTC. This sequence encodes CSVLLWDYQETQYF.

The chain links TRBV28 to TRBJ1-6; TRBD1 matches 7 bases. V shed 8 bases and J 6 bases; nucleotides not matched to a gene: 10. Germline CDR1 reads MDHEN; CDR2 reads SYDVKM. The CDR3 is 15 residues long. CDR3 residues: CASGGSQGSNSPLHF. The CDR3 region has the DNA TGTGCCAGCGGGGGATCACAGGGGTCTAATTCACCCCTCCACTTT.

The table lists this clone with a few counts. The chain joins TRBV9 to TRBJ1-2; D might be TRBD1 (6 bases). Trimming removed 4 bases from V and 4 bases from J, with 14 bases in between. Germline-derived CDR1 and CDR2 are SGDLS and YYNGEE. There are 14 residues in the CDR3. CDR3 nucleotide sequence: TGTGCCAGCAGCTCACAGGGCTCGGGCTATGGCTACACCTTC. Its translation is CASSSQGSGYGYTF.

This chain connects TRBV4-1 to TRBJ1-5; 8 positions agree with TRBD1. Per germline, CDR1 MGHRA and CDR2 YSYEKL. Germline trimming cut 0 bases from V and 2 bases from J; bases unmatched to any gene: 12. The CDR3 loop spans 19 amino acids. The CDR3 sequence is CASSQDFVGRGQGNQPQHF. The CDR3 nucleotides are TGCGCCAGCAGCCAAGATTTTGTTGGCAGGGGGCAAGGCAATCAGCCCCAGCATTTT.

This sequence joins TRBV7-9 and TRBJ2-1; 9 positions match TRBD2. Trimming took 5 bases from V and 7 from J; bases not matched to a gene: 12. CDR3 size: 16 residues. The V gene's germline CDR1 is SEHNR and CDR2 FQNEAQ (reference sequence). The CDR3 DNA follows: TGTGCCAGCAGCCGCCGCGGGGCGGGAGGGCTTAATGAGCAGTTCTTC. Residues: CASSRRGAGGLNEQFF.

J is TRBJ2-4 and V is TRBV4-1; a possible D gene is TRBD1 (5 bases). Germline V gene data show CDR1 as MGHRA and CDR2 as YSYEKL. The CDR3 is made up of 15 amino acids. Trimming shortened V by 0 bases and J by 7 bases, and 13 bases separated the two germline ends. The CDR3 sequence is CASSQDHQGTNIQYF. The DNA for the CDR3 is TGCGCCAGCAGCCAAGATCACCAGGGAACTAACATTCAGTACTTC.

The chain employs TRBV5-1 and TRBJ1-6; no firm D call. CDR1 is SGHRS, CDR2 YFSETQ, per germline. This CDR3 region has 15 residues. Trimming stripped 0 bases from V and 5 bases from J, with 9 bases between. The CDR3 DNA reads as TGCGCCAGCAGCTTGGACCGGAGGGATAATTCACCCCTCCACTTT. This gives the protein CASSLDRRDNSPLHF.